These 5 T cell receptor beta chains were all obtained from the same sample, sequenced in a study of shared clonotypes between healthy human individuals. Clones were sequenced by immunoSEQ multiplex PCR, and TCRdb holds only the in-frame ones, with some missing. The sample holds some 2,000,000 clones, 95% seen once. Sequencing used naive CD4+ T cells sorted from blood. The subset was: CD45RA+ positively selected. These TCRs come from a man younger than 30 in good health.

The gene calls are TRBV18 and TRBJ1-4; unclear D gene. Germline lookup yields CDR1 KGHSH and CDR2 LQKENI. There are 13 residues in the CDR3. V was pared by 0 bases and J by 10 bases, with 9 bases between. This chain's CDR3 is CASSPPDPVKLFF. In DNA form, the CDR3 reads TGTGCCAGCTCACCACCGGACCCCGTAAAACTGTTTTTT.

The rearrangement links TRBV5-1 to TRBJ2-5; the D is unclear. Germline V gene sequence: CDR1 SGHRS, CDR2 YFSETQ. V was trimmed by 0 bases and J by 2 bases, leaving 14 bases between them. The CDR3 loop spans 16 amino acids. CDR3 in amino acids: CASSLGWGLYQETQYF. The CDR3 DNA follows: TGCGCCAGCAGCTTGGGGTGGGGTTTATATCAAGAGACCCAGTACTTC.

Note on this clone: This specimen includes other DNA sequences encoding the same CDR3. The chain recombines TRBV5-1 with TRBJ2-2; tentatively, D is TRBD1 (6 bases). This CDR3 contains 15 residues. From germline, CDR1 is SGHRS and CDR2 YFSETQ. The ends were cut back, 0 bases at V and 4 bases at J, with 10 bases in the middle. The CDR3, as DNA: TGCGCCAGCAGCTTGGCAGGGGCCGGCACCGGGGAGCTGTTTTTT. The encoded protein is CASSLAGAGTGELFF.

The chain couples TRBV11-2 to TRBJ2-7; 15 nucleotides align to TRBD2. Germline V gene lookup returns CDR1 SGHAT and CDR2 FQNNGV. Germline trimming cut 5 bases from V and 6 bases from J; bases unmatched to any gene: 8. CDR3 length: 16 amino acids. CDR3: CASSDGTSGGWIEQYF. The DNA for the CDR3 is TGTGCCAGCAGCGACGGGACTAGCGGGGGGTGGATCGAGCAGTACTTC. Drawing the rest from reference TRBV11-2 and TRBJ2-7, the complete variable domain is EAGVAQSPRYKIIEKRQSVAFWCNPISGHATLYWYQQILGQGPKLLIQFQNNGVVDDSQLPKDRFSAERLKGVDSTLKIQPAKLEDSAVYLCASSDGTSGGWIEQYFGPGTRLTVT.

The chain combines TRBV6-6 with TRBJ2-1, with D hard to call. The CDR3 is 10 amino acids. Germline V gene lookup returns CDR1 MNHNY and CDR2 SVGAGI (reference sequence). V lost 8 bases and J 11 bases, leaving 10 bases between the germline ends. DNA of the CDR3: TGTGCCAGCGGCAAGAATAAGCAGTTCTTC. Its protein product is CASGKNKQFF.